This is a list of T cell receptor beta chains from one sample in a study of CD8+CD57+ T cells in acquired aplastic anemia. MiXCR, run by TCRdb on the reads, gives a single entry per CDR3 protein. The sample records some 200,000 distinct CDR3 sequences, roughly 55% being singletons. The sequenced material came from sorted CD4+, CD8+, or CD8+CD57+ T cells (not recorded which) from PBMCs. These receptors were taken from a human donor in good health. Both conserved end residues are part of each CDR3. The order of the fields is V gene, J gene, D gene, CDR3 protein. The D gene is left open where the match is weak.

v_gene: TRBV20-1; j_gene: TRBJ1-6; d_gene: .; CDR3aa: CSARSHRERDNSPLHF
v_gene: TRBV2; j_gene: TRBJ2-7; d_gene: TRBD2; CDR3aa: CASGPGVSGGAYEQYF
v_gene: TRBV5-1; j_gene: TRBJ2-7; d_gene: .; CDR3aa: CASSLDGTGSYEQYF
v_gene: TRBV7-9; j_gene: TRBJ1-1; d_gene: TRBD1; CDR3aa: CASSLVGTGEPEAFF
v_gene: TRBV20-1; j_gene: TRBJ1-1; d_gene: .; CDR3aa: CSARVRDMNTEAFF
v_gene: TRBV10-1; j_gene: TRBJ2-7; d_gene: .; CDR3aa: CASLLTGTETYEQYF
v_gene: TRBV6-1; j_gene: TRBJ2-3; d_gene: TRBD2; CDR3aa: CASSKQRGTSGRSETQYF
v_gene: TRBV20-1; j_gene: TRBJ2-7; d_gene: TRBD1; CDR3aa: CSAPNRGGQGNPEQYF
v_gene: TRBV12-3/TRBV12-4; j_gene: TRBJ2-7; d_gene: TRBD1; CDR3aa: CASSWDRVSYEQYF
v_gene: TRBV20-1; j_gene: TRBJ2-1; d_gene: .; CDR3aa: CSSLTGLNYNEQFF
v_gene: TRBV3-1; j_gene: TRBJ2-7; d_gene: TRBD1; CDR3aa: CASSLGQVNHEQYF
v_gene: TRBV5-6; j_gene: TRBJ1-4; d_gene: TRBD1; CDR3aa: CASSPTGVGEKLFF
v_gene: TRBV7-3; j_gene: TRBJ2-1; d_gene: .; CDR3aa: CASSHPLGEQFF
v_gene: TRBV19; j_gene: TRBJ2-3; d_gene: TRBD1; CDR3aa: CASSPGQYTDTQYF
v_gene: TRBV7-6; j_gene: TRBJ2-3; d_gene: TRBD2; CDR3aa: CATSPGGDTQYF
v_gene: TRBV7-3; j_gene: TRBJ2-7; d_gene: .; CDR3aa: CASSSYGKAEQYF
v_gene: TRBV5-6; j_gene: TRBJ1-2; d_gene: .; CDR3aa: CASSGNLNYGYTF
v_gene: TRBV19; j_gene: TRBJ2-5; d_gene: .; CDR3aa: CASNGGGTGQETQYF
v_gene: TRBV19; j_gene: TRBJ2-7; d_gene: TRBD1; CDR3aa: CASSIGSGTAYEQYF
v_gene: TRBV29-1; j_gene: TRBJ2-2; d_gene: .; CDR3aa: CSVPGTETGELFF
v_gene: TRBV29-1; j_gene: TRBJ2-7; d_gene: .; CDR3aa: CSVEGAGKAEQYF
v_gene: TRBV2; j_gene: TRBJ2-7; d_gene: TRBD2; CDR3aa: CASSEMGGGSYYEQYF
v_gene: TRBV20-1; j_gene: TRBJ1-2; d_gene: TRBD1; CDR3aa: CSAGRTGPEGYTF
v_gene: TRBV20-1; j_gene: TRBJ1-1; d_gene: .; CDR3aa: CSAVGGGGTEAFF